A selection of T cell receptor beta chains follows, all from one sample in a study of cytomegalovirus exposure and HLA in healthy donors. Assay: immunoSEQ multiplex PCR; the TCRdb copy retains only in-frame clones and omits some. The sample has around 250,000 clones, around 90% seen once. The sequenced material came from PBMCs. These receptors were collected from a woman younger than 30 in good health and CMV-seronegative. Both conserved end residues are part of each CDR3. The D gene is left open where the match is weak. Size tells how often a clone was seen (once, few, many) or the class of an expanded clone, and some rows leave it out.

J	D	size	V	CDR3	DNA
TRBJ1-5	.	.	TRBV4-1	CASSHPDRSNQPQHF	TGCGCCAGCAGCCATCCCGACAGAAGCAATCAGCCCCAGCATTTT
TRBJ2-5	TRBD2	few	TRBV4-3	CASSQDPLAGGYQETQYF	TGCGCCAGCAGCCAAGATCCACTAGCGGGGGGGTACCAAGAGACCCAGTACTTC
TRBJ1-2	TRBD1	.	TRBV29-1	CSVEDRDGTGENDYTF	TGCAGCGTTGAAGATCGAGACGGGACAGGGGAAAATGACTACACCTTC
TRBJ1-2	.	.	TRBV19	CASSTFTSPMFYGYTF	TGTGCCAGCTCGACATTCACCTCCCCTATGTTCTATGGCTACACCTTC
TRBJ2-4	.	.	TRBV25-1	CASRPGDTYNKNIQYF	TGTGCCAGCAGACCCGGGGACACTTATAACAAAAACATTCAGTACTTC
TRBJ2-5	.	.	TRBV6-5	CASHGHREKRTQYF	TGTGCCAGCCACGGACACCGGGAGAAGAGAACCCAGTACTTC
TRBJ1-2	.	.	TRBV28	CASSSTGIGYGYTF	TGTGCCAGCAGTAGTACAGGGATTGGCTATGGCTACACCTTC
TRBJ2-4	TRBD2	once	TRBV4-1	CASSQDRASGGDIQYF	TGCGCCAGCAGCCAAGATCGGGCTAGCGGGGGCGACATTCAGTACTTC
TRBJ2-4	TRBD2	.	TRBV4-1	CASSRPGLAGGWDIQYF	TGCGCCAGCAGCCGTCCGGGACTAGCGGGGGGCTGGGACATTCAGTACTTC
TRBJ2-2	TRBD1	.	TRBV7-3	CASRMDRGRSLNTGELFF	TGTGCCAGCAGAATGGACAGGGGGCGCTCCCTTAACACCGGGGAGCTGTTTTTT
TRBJ2-5	TRBD2	.	TRBV5-1	CASSLSGLAGGQETQYF	TGCGCCAGCAGCTTGTCGGGACTAGCGGGGGGACAAGAGACCCAGTACTTC
TRBJ1-6	.	.	TRBV19	CASSAPGFSYNSPLHF	TGTGCCAGTAGTGCTCCCGGGTTTTCCTATAATTCACCCCTCCACTTT
TRBJ1-2	.	.	TRBV29-1	CSVEDRRGGYTF	TGCAGCGTTGAAGATAGAAGGGGGGGCTACACCTTC
TRBJ1-5	.	.	TRBV5-6	CASSIRDRNQPQHF	TGTGCCAGCAGCATCAGGGATCGCAATCAGCCCCAGCATTTT
TRBJ1-1	.	.	TRBV5-6	CASSSPGQMNTEAFF	TGTGCCAGCAGCTCACCGGGACAAATGAACACTGAAGCTTTCTTT
TRBJ2-7	TRBD1	.	TRBV10-3	CAISGTGQSRAYEQYF	TGTGCCATCAGTGGGACAGGGCAATCGAGGGCCTACGAGCAGTACTTC
TRBJ2-5	TRBD1	.	TRBV10-3	CAIKGQGAKETQYF	TGTGCCATCAAGGGACAGGGGGCGAAAGAGACCCAGTACTTC
TRBJ1-1	.	.	TRBV29-1	CSVRPGDTEAFF	TGCAGCGTTAGACCGGGGGACACTGAAGCTTTCTTT
TRBJ1-1	TRBD1	.	TRBV7-9	CASILQGEGMNTEAFF	TGTGCCAGCATCCTACAGGGGGAGGGCATGAACACTGAAGCTTTCTTT
TRBJ2-7	TRBD1	.	TRBV7-8	CASSQTVQGYQYF	TGTGCCAGCAGCCAGACCGTACAGGGGTACCAGTACTTC
TRBJ2-2	.	.	TRBV6-4	CASSEGGSTGELFF	TGTGCCAGCAGTGAGGGGGGAAGCACCGGGGAGCTGTTTTTT
TRBJ2-1	TRBD1	.	TRBV2	CASRDRAEEQFF	TGTGCCAGCAGGGACAGGGCCGAGGAGCAGTTCTTC
TRBJ1-2	.	.	TRBV19	CASSIDQAGYYGYTF	TGTGCCAGTAGTATAGATCAAGCAGGTTACTATGGCTACACCTTC
TRBJ1-2	.	.	TRBV30	CAWSVRRDGGYTF	TGTGCCTGGAGTGTTCGGAGGGACGGAGGCTACACCTTC
TRBJ1-5	TRBD1	few	TRBV2	CASTLTGGNQPQHF	TGTGCCAGCACATTGACAGGGGGTAATCAGCCCCAGCATTTT
TRBJ1-6	.	.	TRBV5-4	CASSSIQGNSPLHF	TGTGCCAGCAGCTCGATCCAGGGGAATTCACCCCTCCACTTT
TRBJ1-1	.	.	TRBV5-4	CASSSLNRENTEAFF	TGTGCCAGCAGCTCTCTCAACCGAGAGAACACTGAAGCTTTCTTT
TRBJ1-2	.	.	TRBV7-9	CASSPDYLGYTF	TGTGCCAGCAGCCCCGACTATCTTGGCTACACCTTC